The 15 T cell receptor beta chains given below trace back to one sample, sequenced in a study of technical replicates of blood from a handful of donors. The assay was immunoSEQ multiplex PCR, and TCRdb's table has in-frame clones only and misses some. Among 74,000 or so clones listed, roughly 96% were seen once. The sequencing input was T cells isolated from PBMCs. These receptors were obtained from a human donor in good health.

The chain is built from TRBV6-6 and TRBJ2-2; D is uncertain. Germline V CDR1 and CDR2: MNHNY, SVGAGI (reference sequence). This CDR3 comprises 16 residues. Trimming removed 2 bases from V and 4 bases from J, with 14 bases in between. The CDR3 DNA reads as TGTGCCAGCAGTTACCCTCGGTCCGCGATCACCGGGGAGCTGTTTTTT. Amino acids: CASSYPRSAITGELFF.

The chain couples TRBV25-1 to TRBJ1-5; D is possibly TRBD1 (6 bases). The CDR3 totals 13 residues. Per the germline V gene, CDR1 is MGHDK and CDR2 is SYGVNS. The V gene lost 8 bases and the J gene lost 4 bases, with 12 bases spanning the gap. The CDR3 sequence: CASGQLGNQPQHF. In DNA, the CDR3 is TGTGCCAGCGGACAGTTGGGGAATCAGCCCCAGCATTTT. The full variable domain, rest sourced from reference TRBV25-1 and TRBJ1-5, is EADIYQTPRYLVIGTGKKITLECSQTMGHDKMYWYQQDPGMELHLIHYSYGVNSTEKGDLSSESTVSRIRTEHFPLTLESARPSHTSQYLCASGQLGNQPQHFGDGTRLSIL.

The chain has TRBV7-9 and TRBJ1-2, with 9 bases identical to TRBD1. The CDR3 length is 14 residues. Per germline, CDR1 SEHNR and CDR2 FQNEAQ (reference sequence). The trim removed 1 base at V and 4 bases at J, leaving 1 base unmatched. The CDR3 region has the DNA TGTGCCAGCAGCTTAGGGACAGGGGCCTATGGCTACACCTTC. Translation: CASSLGTGAYGYTF.

The chain carries TRBV2 and TRBJ1-1; D remains ambiguous. V lost 2 bases and J lost 5, with 15 bases in between. The CDR3 is 15 amino acids. CDR1 and CDR2 (germline): SNHLY, FYNNEI. The CDR3 DNA reads TGTGCCAGCAGTGAATTACGAGGGTCCAGGACTGAAGCTTTCTTT. This encodes CASSELRGSRTEAFF. The full variable domain, with the rest looked up from reference TRBV2 and TRBJ1-1, is EPEVTQTPSHQVTQMGQEVILRCVPISNHLYFYWYRQILGQKVEFLVSFYNNEISEKSEIFDDQFSVERPDGSNFTLKIRSTKLEDSAMYFCASSELRGSRTEAFFGQGTRLTVV.

The CDR3 sequence is CASSQARQGAGELFF. Written as DNA, the CDR3 is TGCGCCAGCAGCCAAGCCCGGCAGGGGGCCGGGGAGCTGTTTTTT. This chain joins TRBV4-3 and TRBJ2-2; 7 nucleotides agree with TRBD1. Looked up from germline, CDR1 is LGHNA and CDR2 is YSLEER. After removal of 1 base from V and 6 bases from J, the junction contained 5 bases not matched to a gene. This CDR3 region has 15 residues.

This chain joins TRBV5-1 and TRBJ2-5; weak D call: TRBD1 (5 bases). The CDR3 length is 15 residues. The germline V gene encodes CDR1 SGHRS and CDR2 YFSETQ. V gave up 0 bases and J gave up 3 bases, with 12 bases separating them. As DNA, the CDR3 is TGCGCCAGCAGCTTGGTTATGGACACAAAAGAGACCCAGTACTTC. Protein product: CASSLVMDTKETQYF.

The chain couples TRBV4-2 to TRBJ2-3, with D tentatively TRBD2 (6 bases). V lost 0 bases to trimming and J lost 6 bases, with 13 bases between them. Germline V CDR1 and CDR2: LGHNA, YNFKEQ. This CDR3 region has 15 residues. The CDR3 DNA reads TGTGCCAGCAGCCAAGATTACGGGAGTGCGGATACGCAGTATTTT. Its translation is CASSQDYGSADTQYF.

This chain links TRBV12-5 with TRBJ1-4, with TRBD1 matching over 7 bases. V was clipped by 1 base and J by 4 bases; unmatched bases: 3. The CDR3 loop spans 15 amino acids. Per germline, CDR1 LGHNT and CDR2 FRNRAP. CDR3 nucleotide sequence: TGTGCTAGTGGTTTGGAGGACAGGTATAATGAAAAACTGTTTTTT. Translated: CASGLEDRYNEKLFF. The full variable domain, in which reference TRBV12-5 and TRBJ1-4 provide the parts outside the CDR3, is DARVTQTPRHKVTEMGQEVTMRCQPILGHNTVFWYRQTMMQGLELLAYFRNRAPLDDSGMPKDRFSAEMPDATLATLKIQPSEPRDSAVYFCASGLEDRYNEKLFFGSGTQLSVL.

This clone has only one observation. The chain recombines TRBV30 with TRBJ2-4, with D possibly matching TRBD1 (6 bases). Per the germline V gene, CDR1 is GTSNPN and CDR2 is SVGIG (reference sequence). With 4 bases removed from V and 6 bases from J, the gap between germline ends came to 19 bases. This CDR3 has 15 amino acids. CDR3 amino acids: CAWTWDTQGGNIQYF. For the CDR3, the DNA is TGTGCCTGGACCTGGGACACCCAAGGGGGAAACATTCAGTACTTC.

The rearrangement links TRBV29-1 to TRBJ2-7, with D tentatively TRBD2 (5 bases). This CDR3 is built from 13 residues. V dropped 4 bases and J dropped 0 bases, with 10 bases sitting between them. CDR1 is SQVTM and CDR2 is ANQGSEA in the germline V gene. The CDR3: CSVGRGFSYEQYF. DNA for the CDR3: TGCAGCGTTGGACGAGGGTTCTCCTACGAGCAGTACTTC.

The rearrangement uses TRBV9 and TRBJ1-3; D might be TRBD1 (5 bases). With 3 bases removed from V and 0 bases from J, the gap between germline ends came to 13 bases. Germline V CDR1 and CDR2: SGDLS, YYNGEE. The CDR3 consists of 16 residues. DNA for the CDR3: TGTGCCAGCAGCGGGGCAGGGAGGTACTCTGGAAACACCATATATTTT. Amino acids: CASSGAGRYSGNTIYF.

This clone was counted only a few times. The DNA of the CDR3 is TGTGCCTGGAGTAGAACTAGCGGCACAGATACGCAGTATTTT. Protein: CAWSRTSGTDTQYF. This chain links TRBV30 with TRBJ2-3; 7 bases map to TRBD2. The junction had 3 bases not matched to a gene; V was cut back by 2 bases and J by 1 base. The CDR3 covers 14 residues. CDR1 and CDR2 (germline): GTSNPN, SVGIG (reference sequence). The full variable domain, in which reference TRBV30 and TRBJ2-3 provide the parts outside the CDR3, is SQTIHQWPATLVQPVGSPLSLECTVEGTSNPNLYWYRQAAGRGLQLLFYSVGIGQISSEVPQNLSASRPQDRQFILSSKKLLLSDSGFYLCAWSRTSGTDTQYFGPGTRLTVL.

This clone was detected only once. The chain employs TRBV5-6 and TRBJ2-7; 7 positions match TRBD2. This CDR3 is built from 14 residues. Germline V lookup: CDR1 SGHDT, CDR2 YYEEEE. The J segment lost 2 bases and the V segment lost 3 bases, leaving 5 bases of the junction unmatched. This CDR3 is CASSWSSGPYEQYF. CDR3 coding DNA: TGTGCCAGCAGCTGGTCTAGCGGACCCTACGAGCAGTACTTC.

This chain connects TRBV28 to TRBJ1-5; unclear D gene. V gave up 5 bases and J gave up 2 bases, with 13 bases separating them. This CDR3 has 15 amino acids. CDR1 and CDR2 from the germline V gene are MDHEN and SYDVKM. CDR3 region: CASSLVGSGNQPQHF. The CDR3 bases are TGTGCCAGCAGTCTCGTGGGCTCCGGCAATCAGCCCCAGCATTTT.

The V gene is TRBV9, the J gene TRBJ1-1; tentatively, D is TRBD1 (6 bases). The CDR3 runs 15 residues. Trimming shortened V by 0 bases and J by 1 base, and 10 bases separated the two germline ends. The germline V gene encodes CDR1 SGDLS and CDR2 YYNGEE. The CDR3 loop reads CASSVGGGPNTEAFF. For the CDR3, the DNA is TGTGCCAGCAGCGTAGGGGGGGGGCCGAACACTGAAGCTTTCTTT. Using reference TRBV9 and TRBJ1-1 for the parts outside the CDR3, the full variable domain is DSGVTQTPKHLITATGQRVTLRCSPRSGDLSVYWYQQSLDQGLQFLIQYYNGEERAKGNILERFSAQQFPDLHSELNLSSLELGDSALYFCASSVGGGPNTEAFFGQGTRLTVV.